The rows below give T cell receptor beta chains drawn from one sample of a study of circulating CD8 cells and anti-PD-1 response in melanoma. TCRdb re-derived calls from the reads in MiXCR, one entry per CDR3 protein. The table shows some 320 distinct CDR3 sequences, with around 4.7% occurring only once. Sequenced here: CD8+ T cells from PBMCs, sampled at baseline or after one month of anti-PD-1 therapy (not recorded which). The receptor source for this set is a human donor with melanoma. Both conserved end residues are trimmed from each CDR3. A D gene is named only where the DNA matches it firmly.

CDR3aa: ASSISGNSYNEQF; v_gene: TRBV6-2/TRBV6-3; d_gene: -
CDR3aa: ASSVGGRLYEQY; v_gene: TRBV2; d_gene: -
CDR3aa: ASRTGGYGYT; v_gene: TRBV25-1; d_gene: TRBD1
CDR3aa: ASSGLAVYNEQF; v_gene: TRBV2; d_gene: TRBD2
CDR3aa: ASSYSPPSRYNEQF; v_gene: TRBV6-5; d_gene: -
CDR3aa: SVEGWQPSGANVLT; v_gene: TRBV29-1; d_gene: -
CDR3aa: ASSLNPDYEQY; v_gene: TRBV12-3/TRBV12-4; d_gene: -
CDR3aa: ASSPGVERTEAF; v_gene: TRBV12-3/TRBV12-4; d_gene: -
CDR3aa: SGRVQANTGELF; v_gene: TRBV29-1; d_gene: -
CDR3aa: ASSLGARDTQY; v_gene: TRBV6-6; d_gene: -
CDR3aa: ASSPLSGSTDTQY; v_gene: TRBV27; d_gene: -
CDR3aa: ASSLTQFGHEQY; v_gene: TRBV19; d_gene: -
CDR3aa: ASSLGAGYEQY; v_gene: TRBV27; d_gene: -
CDR3aa: SAPDAGAAQY; v_gene: TRBV29-1; d_gene: -
CDR3aa: ASSLLAGGPYSYEQY; v_gene: TRBV7-2; d_gene: TRBD2
CDR3aa: ASSSARSGEPQETQY; v_gene: TRBV11-3; d_gene: -
CDR3aa: ASSLLEGDNEQF; v_gene: TRBV7-2; d_gene: -
CDR3aa: SVESPTSGRTLNEQF; v_gene: TRBV29-1; d_gene: TRBD2
CDR3aa: SVTGGLAEAF; v_gene: TRBV29-1; d_gene: TRBD1
CDR3aa: SVVWTDSYEQY; v_gene: TRBV29-1; d_gene: -
CDR3aa: ASSPGTVYGYT; v_gene: TRBV12-3/TRBV12-4; d_gene: -
CDR3aa: ASSTGLAGGALSTDTQY; v_gene: TRBV19; d_gene: TRBD2
CDR3aa: ATSETPGLAWNTGELF; v_gene: TRBV27; d_gene: TRBD2
CDR3aa: SVEETGADQETQY; v_gene: TRBV29-1; d_gene: -
CDR3aa: SVGGWDSYNEQF; v_gene: TRBV29-1; d_gene: -
CDR3aa: SVWRRGALDTQY; v_gene: TRBV29-1; d_gene: TRBD2
CDR3aa: ASSKVFLGADTQY; v_gene: TRBV21-1; d_gene: -
CDR3aa: SVEDGTSVNEQF; v_gene: TRBV29-1; d_gene: TRBD2
CDR3aa: SVETNYEQY; v_gene: TRBV29-1; d_gene: -